This TCR beta chain stems from a study of CD8 T cells in ankylosing spondylitis. Using its own MiXCR run on the 5' RACE reads, TCRdb lists one record per CDR3 protein. The table records just over 300,000 distinct CDR3 sequences, 20% to 25% of them present only once. The CDR3 loop spans 13 amino acids. V was clipped by 3 bases and J by 5 bases, with 9 bases between them. Per germline, CDR1 LNHDA and CDR2 SQIVND (reference sequence). The rearrangement joins TRBV19 to TRBJ2-3; D uncertain. The receptor's source is a female donor with ankylosing spondylitis or in good health (not recorded which). Input material: blood, either unsorted or a sorted T cell fraction (not recorded which). CDR3 in DNA: TGTGCCAGTAGTATCACCAGGTTAGATACGCAGTATTTT. As protein: CASSITRLDTQYF.